Following are 11 T cell receptor beta chains from one sample sequenced in a study of blood T cell repertoires in COVID-19 (TCRdb year 2020). The method was the immunoSEQ multiplex PCR assay. Entries here come from immuneACCESS through TCRdb and include only in-frame sequences with V and J called. Some clones fail to appear in such tables; in the studies checked, an unresolved V gene covers under half of the shortfall, and the cause of the remainder is unknown. This sample is represented by about 220,000 clones; 85% to 90% of them were singletons. The top ten hold more than 12% of the sample. The sample taken for sequencing was PBMCs or T cells enriched from blood (not recorded which). The receptors here all came from a man aged 25 to 40 who had been exposed to COVID-19.

The chain recombines TRBV13 with TRBJ2-3; 12 bases map to TRBD2. The CDR3 loop spans 15 amino acids. V gave up 5 bases and J gave up 3 bases; unmatched junction bases: 3. Germline assignment: CDR1 PRHDT and CDR2 FYEKMQ (reference sequence). CDR3 sequence: CASSPGLAGTDTQYF. The CDR3 nucleotides read TGTGCCAGCAGCCCCGGACTAGCGGGGACAGATACGCAGTATTTT.

V is TRBV7-9 and J is TRBJ2-1, with 7 nucleotides matching TRBD1. The trim removed 10 bases at V and 6 bases at J, leaving 9 bases unmatched. The CDR3 has 13 residues. Germline CDR1 reads SEHNR; CDR2 reads FQNEAQ (reference sequence). CDR3 sequence: CATPNRGRNEQFF. The CDR3 bases are TGTGCCACTCCGAACAGGGGCCGCAATGAGCAGTTCTTC.

This clone was seen only once. The chain couples TRBV19 to TRBJ2-1; TRBD2 matches at 10 bases. CDR1 and CDR2 from the germline V gene are LNHDA and SQIVND (reference sequence). Trimming at V came to 11 bases and at J to 8 bases, leaving 12 bases not matched to a gene. The CDR3 is 14 residues long. The CDR3 protein is CAVEERGGNDEQFF. DNA for the CDR3: TGTGCCGTAGAGGAGCGGGGGGGAAATGATGAGCAGTTCTTC.

The chain employs TRBV29-1 and TRBJ1-1; D possibly corresponds to TRBD1 (5 bases). This CDR3 has 11 residues. With 7 bases removed from V and 1 base from J, the gap between germline ends came to 7 bases. The germline V gene encodes CDR1 SQVTM and CDR2 ANQGSEA. CDR3 sequence reads: CSEGENTEAFF. The CDR3 nucleotides are TGCAGCGAAGGGGAGAACACTGAAGCTTTCTTT.

The chain recombines TRBV4-3 with TRBJ1-2; tentatively, D is TRBD1 (5 bases). Germline values: CDR1 LGHNA, CDR2 YSLEER. V lost 3 bases, J lost 6 bases, and 11 bases lay in between. The CDR3 consists of 13 residues. Written as DNA, the CDR3 is TGCGCCAGCAGCCACACGCGGGGCGATGGCTACACCTTC. It encodes CASSHTRGDGYTF.

V is TRBV20-1 and J is TRBJ1-1; D unresolved. Germline V gene lookup returns CDR1 DFQATT and CDR2 SNEGSKA (reference sequence). Trimming shortened V by 2 bases and J by 2 bases, and 3 bases separated the two germline ends. The CDR3 sequence is 11 residues long. The CDR3 reads CSARYNTEAFF. As DNA, the CDR3 is TGCAGTGCTAGATATAACACTGAAGCTTTCTTT.

This chain links TRBV6-5 with TRBJ2-3; 7 bases are a match to TRBD2. Germline lookup yields CDR1 MNHEY and CDR2 SVGAGI. The CDR3 contains 16 residues. Trimming took 4 bases from V and 2 from J; bases not matched to a gene: 9. DNA of the CDR3: TGTGCCAGCAGTTCTCCAAGCGGGACCTACACAGATACGCAGTATTTT. This gives the protein CASSSPSGTYTDTQYF.

V usage is TRBV7-2 and J usage is TRBJ2-7; TRBD2 matches 14 bases. After removal of 4 bases from V and 0 bases from J, the junction contained 8 bases not matched to a gene. The V gene's germline CDR1 is SGHTA and CDR2 FQGNSA. The CDR3 contains 18 residues. This chain's CDR3 is CASSSGLAGVRSSYEQYF. The CDR3 DNA reads TGTGCCAGCAGCTCGGGACTAGCGGGGGTTAGGAGCTCCTACGAGCAGTACTTC.

This clone was seen once. The chain links TRBV2 to TRBJ1-2, with D possibly being TRBD1 (5 bases). The length of the CDR3 is 13 residues. Trimming cost V 7 bases and J 6 bases, with 15 bases left between them. Germline CDR1 and CDR2: SNHLY and FYNNEI. The CDR3 region has the DNA TGTGCCAGCATTGCTACGGGGGGTAATGGCTACACCTTC. Protein product: CASIATGGNGYTF.

CDR3 nucleotides: TGTGCCAGCACCTCTAGCGGCGGGGAGCTGTTTTTT. It yields the protein CASTSSGGELFF. This sequence joins TRBV7-9 and TRBJ2-2; TRBD2 agrees at 7 bases. Trimming removed 7 bases from V and 7 bases from J; junction bases left unmatched: 3. This CDR3 contains 12 residues. Germline V gene sequence: CDR1 SEHNR, CDR2 FQNEAQ (reference sequence). Together with reference TRBV7-9 and TRBJ2-2, the CDR3 gives the full variable domain: DTGVSQNPRHKITKRGQNVTFRCDPISEHNRLYWYRQTLGQGPEFLTYFQNEAQLEKSRLLSDRFSAERPKGSFSTLEIQRTEQGDSAMYLCASTSSGGELFFGEGSRLTVL.

This rearrangement joins TRBV28 to TRBJ1-4, with 9 bases fitting TRBD1. This CDR3 is built from 16 residues. Germline V lookup: CDR1 MDHEN, CDR2 SYDVKM. V lost 4 bases to trimming and J lost 8 bases; unmatched junction nucleotides: 11. The CDR3 here is CASSYSSGTGREKLFF. In DNA form, the CDR3 reads TGTGCCAGCAGTTACTCCTCCGGGACAGGGAGGGAAAAACTGTTTTTT.